Sequencing of this TCR beta chain was carried out in a study of T cell responses to AZD1222 COVID-19 vaccine. Points from the study as a whole: Seropositive status at baseline applied to only 5 to 7 AZD1222 recipients.

CDR3 length equals 11 residues. The V gene lost 6 bases and the J gene lost 12 bases, with 15 bases spanning the gap. The V gene's germline CDR1 is SGHAT and CDR2 FQDESV (reference sequence). Points on this clone: Its target is unknown.

Sequencing was performed with immunoSEQ multiplex PCR; in TCRdb, only in-frame clones are kept and a portion is missing. The sample consists of approximately 110,000 clones, roughly 87% of them appearing once. The specimen was peripheral blood, collected on day 0 of AZD1222 vaccination. The receptor's source is an adult in good health. The gene calls are TRBV11-1 and TRBJ2-7; TRBD1 is a possible D gene (5 bases). The chain's CDR3 is CASSFDSQPYF. CDR3 bases: TGTGCCAGCAGTTTTGACAGCCAGCCGTACTTC.